This T cell receptor (beta chain) was found in a study of spatial heterogeneity in lung cancer. Across the study: In the raw reads, each unique TCR and UMI combination was present more than ten times on average.

This CDR3 is 15 amino acids long. Trimming at V came to 0 bases and at J to 5 bases, leaving 5 bases not matched to a gene. The germline V gene encodes CDR1 KGHDR and CDR2 SFDVKD. Every TCR cDNA molecule bore its own unique molecular identifier. TCRdb recomputed calls from the 5' RACE reads with MiXCR, one row per CDR3 protein. In the table there are 43,000 or so distinct CDR3 sequences, 6.5% to 8% of which are singletons. Time point here: sample taken at primary tumor resection. Tumor, nontumor lung or frozen PBMC supplied whole RNA that was sequenced unsorted. There were 72 donors, all of them untreated patients with early-stage non-small cell lung cancer.

The sequence derives from a female donor with early-stage non-small cell lung cancer. This material consisted of PBMCs, taken at surgery. The chain joins TRBV24-1 to TRBJ1-1; 7 bases fit TRBD1. Here the CDR3 reads CATSDLKGAGTEAFF. CDR3 DNA sequence: TGTGCCACCAGTGATTTGAAGGGGGCGGGTACTGAAGCTTTCTTT.